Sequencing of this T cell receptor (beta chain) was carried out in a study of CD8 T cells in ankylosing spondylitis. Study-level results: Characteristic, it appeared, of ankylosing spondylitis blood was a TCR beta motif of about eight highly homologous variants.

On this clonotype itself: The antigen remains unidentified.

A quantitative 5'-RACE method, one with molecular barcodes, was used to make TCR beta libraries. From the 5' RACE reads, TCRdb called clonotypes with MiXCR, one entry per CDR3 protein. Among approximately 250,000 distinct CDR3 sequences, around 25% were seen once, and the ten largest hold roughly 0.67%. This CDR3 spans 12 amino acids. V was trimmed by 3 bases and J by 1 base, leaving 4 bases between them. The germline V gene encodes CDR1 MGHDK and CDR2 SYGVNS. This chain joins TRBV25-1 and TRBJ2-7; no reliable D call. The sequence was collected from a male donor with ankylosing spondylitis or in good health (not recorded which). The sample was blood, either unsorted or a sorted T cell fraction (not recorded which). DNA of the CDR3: TGTGCCAGCAGTGATAGGTCCTACGAGCAGTACTTC. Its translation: CASSDRSYEQYF.